One sample yielded the 9 T cell receptor beta chains listed below, sequenced in a study of post-analysis software for immune sequencing data. Whole-study findings and limits: Among four or five TRBV segments more frequent in patients than controls were TRBV5-6, TRBV5-1 and TRBV20-1.

Prepared libraries of TCR beta cDNA carried unique molecular identifiers. TCRdb re-called the PCR reads through MiXCR, storing one row per CDR3 protein. This table has about 800,000 distinct CDR3 sequences, around 27% appearing once. Antigens for these TCRs are unknown. Sequences were obtained from blood. These receptors all come from a girl aged 10 to 17 with multiple sclerosis.

The table lists this clonotype with many counts. The V call is TRBV29-1, the J call TRBJ2-1, with a possible D match to TRBD2 (6 bases). This CDR3 has 15 residues. Germline values: CDR1 SQVTM, CDR2 ANQGSEA. Between the trimmed V and J ends, which lost 4 bases and 4 bases, there was a span of 17 bases. CDR3 protein: CSVVIGTYQYNEQFF. The CDR3 nucleotides read TGCAGCGTTGTGATCGGGACTTATCAATACAATGAGCAGTTCTTC.

This chain connects TRBV12-3 or TRBV12-4 to TRBJ1-4; TRBD1 agrees at 8 bases. The CDR3 is made up of 15 amino acids. With V trimmed by 6 bases and J by 5 bases, 8 bases remained unmatched. This CDR3 reads CASSIQGASNEKLFF. CDR3 in DNA: TGTGCCAGCAGCATCCAGGGGGCTTCCAATGAAAAACTGTTTTTT.

This clonotype was recorded a few times. The rearrangement links TRBV10-3 to TRBJ2-3, with 10 bases that match TRBD2. The trim removed 4 bases at V and 1 base at J, leaving 8 bases unmatched. CDR1 and CDR2 (germline): ENHRY, SYGVKD. CDR3 length equals 17 residues. CDR3 amino acids: CAISVVAGGLGTDTQYF. In nucleotides, the CDR3 is TGTGCCATCAGTGTAGTAGCGGGAGGCCTCGGCACAGATACGCAGTATTTT.

This clonotype was recorded a few times. This rearrangement joins TRBV3-1 to TRBJ2-7; D is tentatively TRBD1 or TRBD2 (5 bases each). This CDR3 is 13 amino acids long. V was pared by 0 bases and J by 8 bases, with 11 bases between. Germline CDR1 and CDR2: LGHDT and YNNKEL (reference sequence). CDR3 in amino acids: CASSQDQGVKQYF. The CDR3 DNA reads TGTGCCAGCAGCCAAGATCAGGGAGTTAAGCAGTACTTC.

CDR3 nucleotides: TGTGCCAGCAGTACTCTGGGTGGTCAGCCCCAGCATTTT. It codes for CASSTLGGQPQHF. This chain connects TRBV6-5 to TRBJ1-5; D is undetermined. This CDR3 is built from 13 residues. V dropped 5 bases and J dropped 6 bases, with 11 bases sitting between them. Looked up from germline, CDR1 is MNHEY and CDR2 is SVGAGI.

The V call is TRBV6-5, the J call TRBJ2-1, with D possibly being TRBD2 (6 bases). The J call is doubtful: the DNA matches TRBJ2-7 better. CDR1 MNHEY and CDR2 SVGAGI come from the germline V gene. The CDR3 totals 15 residues. CDR3 sequence reads: CASSYGSGSYNEQYF. DNA for the CDR3: TGTGCCAGCAGTTATGGTAGCGGCTCCTACAATGAGCAGTACTTC.

V gene TRBV28 combines with J gene TRBJ2-3; D is possibly TRBD1 or TRBD2 (6 bases each). Germline V lookup: CDR1 MDHEN, CDR2 SYDVKM. CDR3 length equals 12 residues. V was trimmed by 6 bases and J by 6 bases, leaving 10 bases between them. In DNA, the CDR3 is TGTGCCAGCAGGGAAGGGGGGGATACGCAGTATTTT. Translating gives CASREGGDTQYF.

Turning to this clonotype: A junction boundary mismatches the germline segment, possibly from a read error. J is TRBJ2-5 and V is TRBV28; TRBD2 might be the D (5 bases). The J call is uncertain, as TRBJ2-7 better fits the DNA end. The CDR3 spans 13 residues. The V gene's germline CDR1 is MDHEN and CDR2 SYDVKM. For the CDR3, the DNA is TGTGCCAGCGGTTTGGAGGTCCCCTACGAGCAGTACTTC. This gives the protein CASGLEVPYEQYF.

The rearrangement uses TRBV20-1 and TRBJ2-4, with D perhaps TRBD1 (5 bases). The germline V gene encodes CDR1 DFQATT and CDR2 SNEGSKA (reference sequence). The CDR3 runs to 13 residues. V gave up 0 bases and J gave up 6 bases, with 9 bases separating them. Written as DNA, the CDR3 is TGCAGTGCTAGAGAGGGGCTAAGAAACATTCAGTACTTC. This codes for CSAREGLRNIQYF.